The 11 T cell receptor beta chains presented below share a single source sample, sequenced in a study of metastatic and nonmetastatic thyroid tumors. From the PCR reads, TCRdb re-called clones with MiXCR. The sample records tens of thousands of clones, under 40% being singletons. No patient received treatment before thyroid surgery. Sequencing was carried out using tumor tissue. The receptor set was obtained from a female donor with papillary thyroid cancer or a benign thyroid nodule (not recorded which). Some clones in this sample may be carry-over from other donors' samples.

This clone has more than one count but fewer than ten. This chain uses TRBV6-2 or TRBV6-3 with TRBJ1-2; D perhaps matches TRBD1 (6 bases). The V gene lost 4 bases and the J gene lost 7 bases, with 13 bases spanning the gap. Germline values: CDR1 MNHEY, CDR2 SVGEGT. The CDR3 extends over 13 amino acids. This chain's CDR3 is CASSSGGRVGYTF. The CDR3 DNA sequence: TGTGCCAGCAGTTCCGGGGGCAGAGTTGGCTACACCTTC.

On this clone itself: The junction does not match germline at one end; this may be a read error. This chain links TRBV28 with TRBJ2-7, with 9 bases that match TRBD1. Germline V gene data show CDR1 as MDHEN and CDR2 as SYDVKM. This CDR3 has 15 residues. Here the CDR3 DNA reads TGTGCCAGCAGCCCCGGGGGGACAGGGAAATACGAACAGTACTTC. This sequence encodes CASSPGGTGKYEQYF.

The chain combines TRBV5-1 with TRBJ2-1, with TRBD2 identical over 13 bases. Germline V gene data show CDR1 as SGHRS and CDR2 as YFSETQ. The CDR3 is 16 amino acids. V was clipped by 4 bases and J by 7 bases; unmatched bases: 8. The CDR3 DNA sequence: TGCGCCAGCAGCATGACCGGGACTAGCGGGGCGAATGAGCAGTTCTTC. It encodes CASSMTGTSGANEQFF.

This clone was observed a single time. The DNA for the CDR3 is TGTGCCAGCTCAACGGTCGCAGGCCGTTCTAATACGCAGTATTTT. It yields the protein CASSTVAGRSNTQYF. The rearrangement uses TRBV18 and TRBJ2-3; D is uncertain. Germline V gives CDR1 KGHSH, CDR2 LQKENI. This CDR3 has 15 amino acids. With 5 bases removed from V and 7 bases from J, the gap between germline ends came to 19 bases. Full variable domain (remainder filled in from reference TRBV18 and TRBJ2-3): NAGVMQNPRHLVRRRGQEARLRCSPMKGHSHVYWYRQLPEEGLKFMVYLQKENIIDESGMPKERFSAEFPKEGPSILRIQQVVRGDSAAYFCASSTVAGRSNTQYFGPGTRLTVL.

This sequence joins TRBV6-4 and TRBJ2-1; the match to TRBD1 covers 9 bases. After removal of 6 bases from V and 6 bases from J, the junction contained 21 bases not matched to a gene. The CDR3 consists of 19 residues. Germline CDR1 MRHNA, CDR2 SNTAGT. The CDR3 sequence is CASSPTLYPGTGISNEQFF. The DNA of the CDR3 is TGTGCCAGCAGCCCTACACTTTATCCCGGGACAGGGATTTCCAATGAGCAGTTCTTC.

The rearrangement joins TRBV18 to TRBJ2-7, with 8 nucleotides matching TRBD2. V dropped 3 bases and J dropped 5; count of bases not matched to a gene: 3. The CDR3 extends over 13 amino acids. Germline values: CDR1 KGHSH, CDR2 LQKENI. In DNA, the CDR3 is TGTGCCAGCTCACCTAGCGGGACGGACGAGCAGTACTTC. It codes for CASSPSGTDEQYF. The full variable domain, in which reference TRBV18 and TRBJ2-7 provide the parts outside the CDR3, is NAGVMQNPRHLVRRRGQEARLRCSPMKGHSHVYWYRQLPEEGLKFMVYLQKENIIDESGMPKERFSAEFPKEGPSILRIQQVVRGDSAAYFCASSPSGTDEQYFGPGTRLTVT.

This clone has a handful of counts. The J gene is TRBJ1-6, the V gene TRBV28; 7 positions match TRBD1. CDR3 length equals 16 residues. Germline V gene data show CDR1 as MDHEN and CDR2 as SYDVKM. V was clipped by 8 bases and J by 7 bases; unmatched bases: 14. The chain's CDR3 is CASLGARTGGNSPLHF. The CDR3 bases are TGTGCCAGCCTCGGGGCTCGGACAGGAGGAAATTCACCCCTCCACTTT.

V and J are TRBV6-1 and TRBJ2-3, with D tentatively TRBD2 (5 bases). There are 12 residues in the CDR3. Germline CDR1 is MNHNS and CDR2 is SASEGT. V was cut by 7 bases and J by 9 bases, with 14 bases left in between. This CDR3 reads CASMRAIQTQYF. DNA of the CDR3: TGTGCCAGCATGAGGGCTATTCAAACGCAGTATTTT.

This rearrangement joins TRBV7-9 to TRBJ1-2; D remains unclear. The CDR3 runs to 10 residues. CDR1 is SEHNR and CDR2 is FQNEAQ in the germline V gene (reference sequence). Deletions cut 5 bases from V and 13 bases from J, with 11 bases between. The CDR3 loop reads CASSTTEPTF. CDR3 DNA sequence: TGTGCCAGCAGCACCACAGAGCCCACCTTC.

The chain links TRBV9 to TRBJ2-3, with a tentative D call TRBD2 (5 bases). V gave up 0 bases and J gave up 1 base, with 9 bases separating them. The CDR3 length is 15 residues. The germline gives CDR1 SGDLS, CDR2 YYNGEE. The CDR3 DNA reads TGTGCCAGCAGCGTAGGGGCGGGCCGCACAGATACGCAGTATTTT. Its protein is CASSVGAGRTDTQYF. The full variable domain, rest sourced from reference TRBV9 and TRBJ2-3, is DSGVTQTPKHLITATGQRVTLRCSPRSGDLSVYWYQQSLDQGLQFLIQYYNGEERAKGNILERFSAQQFPDLHSELNLSSLELGDSALYFCASSVGAGRTDTQYFGPGTRLTVL.

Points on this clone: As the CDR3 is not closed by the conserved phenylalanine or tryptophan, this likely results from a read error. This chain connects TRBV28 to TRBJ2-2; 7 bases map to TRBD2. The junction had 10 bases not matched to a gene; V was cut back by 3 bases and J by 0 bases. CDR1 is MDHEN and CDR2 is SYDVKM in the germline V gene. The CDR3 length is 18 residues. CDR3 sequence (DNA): TGTGCCAGCAGTTTGATACGAGCGGGGCTCTCGAACACCGGGGAGCTGTTTCTT. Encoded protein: CASSLIRAGLSNTGELFL.